These 9 T cell receptor beta chains were sequenced from one sample in a study of blood T cells in healthy people across ages. Sample-barcoded 5' priming and a J-beta primer mix drove a second PCR of about 6 to 12 cycles. TCRdb itself ran the 5' RACE reads through MiXCR, one entry per CDR3 protein. The sample contains about 1.6 million distinct CDR3 sequences, around 35% of which appear only once. The sample consisted of blood. The receptors derive from a woman aged 30 to 39 in good health.

The chain links TRBV3-1 to TRBJ2-5; 9 bases are a match to TRBD2. V was pared by 2 bases and J by 3 bases, with 7 bases of the junction left unmatched. This CDR3 has 16 amino acids. CDR1 is LGHDT, CDR2 YNNKEL, per germline (reference sequence). CDR3 region: CASSQSGRQGEETQYF. Here the CDR3 DNA reads TGTGCCAGCAGCCAAAGCGGGAGGCAGGGGGAAGAGACCCAGTACTTC.

This clonotype has ten or more counts. The chain links TRBV5-1 to TRBJ2-1; 8 bases match TRBD2. The CDR3 contains 15 residues. V shed 3 bases and J 0 bases; nucleotides not matched to a gene: 2. Germline V gene sequence: CDR1 SGHRS, CDR2 YFSETQ. The CDR3 DNA follows: TGCGCCAGCAGCTCAAGCGGGAGCTCCTACAATGAGCAGTTCTTC. Its protein is CASSSSGSSYNEQFF.

The chain joins TRBV5-1 to TRBJ2-5; no firm D call. The CDR3 has 14 residues. Trimming removed 4 bases at V and 5 bases at J, with 15 bases between. Germline-derived CDR1 and CDR2 are SGHRS and YFSETQ. For the CDR3, the DNA is TGCGCCAGCAGCCCCTTCGCTTTGTGGGAGACCCAGTACTTC. It encodes CASSPFALWETQYF.

This clonotype was counted many times. V and J are TRBV29-1 and TRBJ2-4; D not certain. From germline, CDR1 is SQVTM and CDR2 ANQGSEA. The germline V and J ends were trimmed by 1 base and 3 bases, with 13 bases remaining between them. This CDR3 comprises 15 residues. The CDR3 region is CSVEGVVGSKNIQYF. The CDR3 coding sequence is TGCAGCGTTGAAGGGGTGGTAGGCAGCAAAAACATTCAGTACTTC.

This chain connects TRBV7-9 to TRBJ2-5, with a tentative D call TRBD1 (6 bases). The CDR3 loop spans 17 amino acids. Trimming stripped 1 base from V and 3 bases from J, with 18 bases between. Germline CDR1 SEHNR, CDR2 FQNEAQ (reference sequence). This CDR3 is CASSLVLIQGLEETQYF. For the CDR3, the DNA is TGTGCCAGCAGCTTAGTATTAATACAGGGCTTAGAAGAGACCCAGTACTTC.

A few counts support this clonotype. The V and J genes are TRBV5-1 and TRBJ2-3, with D tentatively TRBD1 or TRBD2 (6 bases each). CDR1 is SGHRS and CDR2 is YFSETQ in the germline V gene. This CDR3 is built from 16 residues. V lost 4 bases and J lost 3, with 18 bases in between. The DNA for the CDR3 is TGCGCCAGCAGCCCACGACAGGCTCGGGGGACAGATACGCAGTATTTT. It is translated as CASSPRQARGTDTQYF. The full variable domain, with the rest looked up from reference TRBV5-1 and TRBJ2-3, is KAGVTQTPRYLIKTRGQQVTLSCSPISGHRSVSWYQQTPGQGLQFLFEYFSETQRNKGNFPGRFSGRQFSNSRSEMNVSTLELGDSALYLCASSPRQARGTDTQYFGPGTRLTVL.

The rearrangement joins TRBV14 to TRBJ2-5, with 7 bases lining up with TRBD2. This CDR3 comprises 14 residues. V dropped 0 bases and J dropped 4; count of bases not matched to a gene: 2. Germline V lookup: CDR1 SGHDN, CDR2 FVKESK. CDR3 in DNA: TGTGCCAGCAGCCAAGAGCGGGGGAGAGAGACCCAGTACTTC. As protein: CASSQERGRETQYF.

The rearrangement joins TRBV24-1 to TRBJ2-7; tentatively, D is TRBD1 or TRBD2 (5 bases each). V was clipped by 2 bases and J by 10 bases, with 11 bases between them. Germline V lookup: CDR1 KGHDR, CDR2 SFDVKD. The CDR3 spans 12 residues. The CDR3 spells CATSDSRGRQYF. CDR3 DNA sequence: TGTGCCACCAGTGATTCGAGGGGACGTCAGTACTTC.

CDR3 in amino acids: CSARVITGLPTGELFF. DNA of the CDR3: TGCAGTGCTAGAGTAATCACGGGACTACCCACCGGGGAGCTGTTTTTT. The J gene is TRBJ2-2, the V gene TRBV20-1; 7 nucleotides line up with TRBD2. CDR1 and CDR2 (germline): DFQATT, SNEGSKA (reference sequence). The CDR3 runs 16 residues. V was pared by 1 base and J by 4 bases, with 9 bases of the junction left unmatched.